Described below is a single T cell receptor beta chain sequence and its context. What it recognizes is unknown. V gave up 3 bases and J gave up 1 base, with 10 bases separating them. CDR1 is LNHDA and CDR2 is SQIVND in the germline V gene (reference sequence). The CDR3 runs to 14 residues. Profiled with immunoSEQ multiplex PCR; TCRdb holds only in-frame clones, not every one. This table has about 84,000 clones, around 85% appearing once. This specimen comes from a study of T cell responses to AZD1222 COVID-19 vaccine. Study-level results: Repertoires were obtained solely post-peak T cell response. Compared with day 0, the breadth and depth of the Spike-specific TCR repertoire rose significantly after two doses of AZD1222.

Sample: peripheral blood, taken 28 days after the second AZD1222 dose. This TCR was sampled from an adult who received the AZD1222 COVID-19 vaccine. This rearrangement joins TRBV19 to TRBJ2-7; possible D gene TRBD2, 5 bases. CDR3 amino acids: CASSIRWESYEQYF. The DNA of the CDR3 is TGTGCCAGTAGTATCAGATGGGAGTCCTACGAGCAGTACTTC.